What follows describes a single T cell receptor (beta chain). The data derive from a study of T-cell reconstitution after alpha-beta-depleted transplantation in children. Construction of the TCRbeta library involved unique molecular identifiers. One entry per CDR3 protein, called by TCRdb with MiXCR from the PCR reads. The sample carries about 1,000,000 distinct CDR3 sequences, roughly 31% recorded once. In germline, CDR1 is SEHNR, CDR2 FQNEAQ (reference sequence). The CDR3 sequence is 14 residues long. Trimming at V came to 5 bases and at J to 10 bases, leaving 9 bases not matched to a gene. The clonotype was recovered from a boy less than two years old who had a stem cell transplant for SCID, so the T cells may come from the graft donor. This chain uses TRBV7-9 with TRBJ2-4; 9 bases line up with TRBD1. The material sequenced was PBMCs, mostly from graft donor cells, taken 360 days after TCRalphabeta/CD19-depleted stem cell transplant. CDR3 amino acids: CASSADRGYDIQYF. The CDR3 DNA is TGTGCCAGCAGCGCCGACAGGGGGTATGATATTCAGTACTTC.